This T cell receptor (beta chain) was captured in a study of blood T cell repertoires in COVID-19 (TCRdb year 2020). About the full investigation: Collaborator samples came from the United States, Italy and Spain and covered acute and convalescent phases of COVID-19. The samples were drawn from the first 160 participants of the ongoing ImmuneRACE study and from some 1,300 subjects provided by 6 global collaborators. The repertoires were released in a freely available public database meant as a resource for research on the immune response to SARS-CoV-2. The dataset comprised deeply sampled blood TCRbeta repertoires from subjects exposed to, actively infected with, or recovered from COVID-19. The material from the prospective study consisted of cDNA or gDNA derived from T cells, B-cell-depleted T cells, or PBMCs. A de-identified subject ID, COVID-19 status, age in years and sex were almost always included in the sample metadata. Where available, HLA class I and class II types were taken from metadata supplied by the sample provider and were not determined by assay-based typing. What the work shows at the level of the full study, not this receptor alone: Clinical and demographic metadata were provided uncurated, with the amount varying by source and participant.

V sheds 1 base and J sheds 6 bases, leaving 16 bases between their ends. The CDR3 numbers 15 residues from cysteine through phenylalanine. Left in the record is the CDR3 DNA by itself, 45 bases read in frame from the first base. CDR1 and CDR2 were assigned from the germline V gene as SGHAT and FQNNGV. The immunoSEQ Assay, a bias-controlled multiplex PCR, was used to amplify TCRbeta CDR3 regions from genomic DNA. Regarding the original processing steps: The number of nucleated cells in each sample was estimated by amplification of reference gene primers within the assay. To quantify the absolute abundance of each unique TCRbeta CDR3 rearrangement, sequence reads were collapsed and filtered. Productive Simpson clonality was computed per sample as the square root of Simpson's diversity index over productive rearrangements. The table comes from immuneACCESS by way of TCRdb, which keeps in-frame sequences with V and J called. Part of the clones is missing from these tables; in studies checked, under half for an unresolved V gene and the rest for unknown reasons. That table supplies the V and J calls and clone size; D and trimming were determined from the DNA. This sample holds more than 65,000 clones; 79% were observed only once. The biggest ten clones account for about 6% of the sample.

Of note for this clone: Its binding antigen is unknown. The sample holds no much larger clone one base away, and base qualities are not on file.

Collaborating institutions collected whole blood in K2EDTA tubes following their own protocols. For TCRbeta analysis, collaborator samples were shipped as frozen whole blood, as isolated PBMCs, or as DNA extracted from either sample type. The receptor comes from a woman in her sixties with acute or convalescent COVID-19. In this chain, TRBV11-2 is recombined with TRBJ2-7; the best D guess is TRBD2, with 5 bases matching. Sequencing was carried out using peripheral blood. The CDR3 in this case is CASSLAAGPMGEQYF. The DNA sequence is TGTGCCAGCAGCTTAGCCGCGGGTCCTATGGGCGAGCAGTACTTC.